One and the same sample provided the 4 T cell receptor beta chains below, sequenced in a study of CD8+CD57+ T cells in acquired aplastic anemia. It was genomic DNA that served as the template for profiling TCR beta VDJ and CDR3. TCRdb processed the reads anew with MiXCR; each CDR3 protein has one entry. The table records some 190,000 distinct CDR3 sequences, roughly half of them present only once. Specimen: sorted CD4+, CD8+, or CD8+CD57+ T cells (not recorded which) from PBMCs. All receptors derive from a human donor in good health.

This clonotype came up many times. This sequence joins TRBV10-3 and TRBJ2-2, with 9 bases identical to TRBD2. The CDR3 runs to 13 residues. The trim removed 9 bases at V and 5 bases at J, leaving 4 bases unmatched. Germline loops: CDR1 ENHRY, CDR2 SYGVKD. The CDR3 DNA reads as TGTGCCATTAATGCGGGAGGGACCGGGGAGCTGTTTTTT. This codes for CAINAGGTGELFF.

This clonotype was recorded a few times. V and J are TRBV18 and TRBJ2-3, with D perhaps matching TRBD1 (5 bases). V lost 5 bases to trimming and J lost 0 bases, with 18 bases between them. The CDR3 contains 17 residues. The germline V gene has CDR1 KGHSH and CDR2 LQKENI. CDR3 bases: TGTGCCAGCTCAGCAGAGACAGTAAGGCGAAGCACAGATACGCAGTATTTT. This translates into CASSAETVRRSTDTQYF.

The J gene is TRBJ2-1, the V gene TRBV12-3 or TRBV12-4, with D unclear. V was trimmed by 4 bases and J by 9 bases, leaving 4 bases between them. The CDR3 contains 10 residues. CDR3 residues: CASSSIEQFF. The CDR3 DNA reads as TGTGCCAGCAGTTCTATTGAGCAGTTCTTC.

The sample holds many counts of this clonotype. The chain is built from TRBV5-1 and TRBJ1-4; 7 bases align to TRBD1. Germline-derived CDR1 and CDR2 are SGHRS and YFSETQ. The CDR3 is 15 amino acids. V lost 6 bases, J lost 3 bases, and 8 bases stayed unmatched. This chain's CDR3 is CASTSWGQPNEKLFF. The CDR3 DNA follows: TGCGCCAGCACCTCTTGGGGACAGCCTAATGAAAAACTGTTTTTT.